This T cell receptor beta chain was retrieved from a study of T cells after yellow fever vaccination. On the study more broadly: Preparation used SMART-Seq v4 Ultra Low Input for the low-cell-number fractions. Study-level results: Re-detected after boosting: most primary clones, more than 95% of CD4 and over 80% of CD8. The secondary T-cell response peaked on day 5, not day 15, but was weaker.

This clonotype was picked up a small number of times. Its target is unknown. Researchers made TCR cDNA using 5'RACE template switching, and this step added a universal primer site and UMIs. TCRdb reprocessed the 5' RACE reads with MiXCR, giving one entry per CDR3 protein. The sample carries approximately 550,000 distinct CDR3 sequences, roughly 13% recorded once. The germline CDR1 and CDR2 sequences are SGHDT and YYEEEE. V dropped 0 bases and J dropped 8; count of bases not matched to a gene: 3. This CDR3 comprises 13 residues. The V and J genes are TRBV5-6 and TRBJ2-3, with 7 positions matching TRBD2. The receptor comes from a man under 40 who received the YFV17D yellow fever vaccine. The source was PBMCs, collected on the day of the yellow fever booster vaccination. The CDR3, as DNA: TGTGCCAGCAGCTTGGAATGGGGGGGTACGCAGTATTTT. It codes for CASSLEWGGTQYF.